The 21 T cell receptor beta chains listed next were all sequenced from one sample in a study of cytomegalovirus exposure and HLA in healthy donors. The primer mix had 60 Vbeta and 13 Jbeta primers. Profiling relied on immunoSEQ multiplex PCR, and the TCRdb table lists in-frame clones only, not all of them. The repertoire holds hundreds of thousands of clones, more than 75% seen once, with roughly 5.5% in the top ten. The sequencing sample was made of PBMCs. All receptors derive from a man aged 40-50 years in good health and CMV-seropositive.

Note on this clone: Different DNA sequences within this sample yield the same CDR3. The rearrangement uses TRBV15 and TRBJ2-5; D is perhaps TRBD1 (6 bases). The V and J ends lost 0 bases and 2 bases respectively, with 7 bases between them. The CDR3 consists of 14 residues. The V gene's germline CDR1 is LNHNV and CDR2 YYDKDF (reference sequence). The CDR3 is CATSRDRGQETQYF. CDR3 coding DNA: TGTGCCACCAGCAGAGACAGGGGTCAAGAGACCCAGTACTTC.

This chain joins TRBV19 and TRBJ2-3; D is unclear. Trimming left V 6 bases short and J 2 bases short, with 12 bases between. Germline CDR1 is LNHDA and CDR2 is SQIVND (reference sequence). This CDR3 spans 14 amino acids. CDR3 DNA: TGTGCCAGTAGGATTAGCAGCCTCACAGATACGCAGTATTTT. Protein: CASRISSLTDTQYF.

The chain carries TRBV2 and TRBJ2-1; unclear D gene. The V gene lost 7 bases and the J gene lost 7 bases, with 8 bases spanning the gap. This CDR3 has 11 residues. From germline, CDR1 is SNHLY and CDR2 FYNNEI. CDR3 in amino acids: CASNLSNEQFF. The DNA of the CDR3 is TGTGCCAGCAATCTCTCTAATGAGCAGTTCTTC.

The chain uses TRBV6-1 and TRBJ2-1; 8 bases match TRBD1. Germline trimming cut 5 bases from V and 0 bases from J; bases unmatched to any gene: 3. Germline V gene data show CDR1 as MNHNS and CDR2 as SASEGT. The CDR3 is made up of 15 amino acids. In nucleotides, the CDR3 is TGTGCCAGCAGTAGGGACAGGAGCTCCTACAATGAGCAGTTCTTC. It specifies CASSRDRSSYNEQFF.

The chain uses TRBV28 and TRBJ2-3, with TRBD2 matching over 8 bases. From germline, CDR1 is MDHEN and CDR2 SYDVKM. This CDR3 is built from 18 residues. V lost 5 bases and J lost 2; bases outside the gene matches: 15. DNA of the CDR3: TGTGCCAGCAGTAGAGGCCTTGGAGCGGGAGCTTTCACAGATACGCAGTATTTT. Residues: CASSRGLGAGAFTDTQYF.

The chain links TRBV5-6 to TRBJ2-5, with D possibly TRBD1 on 5 matching bases. The V and J ends lost 6 bases and 6 bases respectively, with 15 bases between them. The CDR3 spans 13 residues. The germline V gene has CDR1 SGHDT and CDR2 YYEEEE. CDR3 in DNA: TGTGCCAGCACACCCCACAGGTTGAAGACCCAGTACTTC. This sequence encodes CASTPHRLKTQYF. The complete variable domain, with remaining parts taken from reference TRBV5-6 and TRBJ2-5, reads DAGVTQSPTHLIKTRGQQVTLRCSPKSGHDTVSWYQQALGQGPQFIFQYYEEEERQRGNFPDRFSGHQFPNYSSELNVNALLLGDSALYLCASTPHRLKTQYFGPGTRLLVL.

A few counts support this clone. V gene TRBV6-6 combines with J gene TRBJ2-7, with D possibly being TRBD2 (6 bases). Trimming pared 6 bases from V and 5 bases from J, leaving 8 bases between. The CDR3 covers 11 residues. Germline CDR1 MNHNY, CDR2 SVGAGI (reference sequence). This CDR3 reads CASRLADEQYF. The DNA of the CDR3 is TGTGCCAGCAGACTAGCTGACGAGCAGTACTTC.

The CDR3 DNA reads as TGTGCCAGCAGCCATGGGGGGACAGGGAAAGAGACCCAGTACTTC. Protein sequence: CASSHGGTGKETQYF. The chain carries TRBV7-9 and TRBJ2-5; TRBD1 aligns across 9 bases. This CDR3 has 15 residues. With 5 bases clipped from V and 3 bases from J, the junction kept 7 bases outside the gene matches. The germline V gene encodes CDR1 SEHNR and CDR2 FQNEAQ (reference sequence). Full variable domain (outside the CDR3, taken from reference TRBV7-9 and TRBJ2-5): DTGVSQNPRHKITKRGQNVTFRCDPISEHNRLYWYRQTLGQGPEFLTYFQNEAQLEKSRLLSDRFSAERPKGSFSTLEIQRTEQGDSAMYLCASSHGGTGKETQYFGPGTRLLVL.

The rearrangement uses TRBV29-1 and TRBJ1-1, with unresolved D. The V gene lost 6 bases and the J gene lost 4 bases, with 15 bases spanning the gap. In germline, CDR1 is SQVTM, CDR2 ANQGSEA. The CDR3 sequence is 13 residues long. The CDR3 DNA sequence: TGCAGCGTGGCGTCGGGAGGGATCACTGAAGCTTTCTTT. Translated, it gives CSVASGGITEAFF.

The gene calls are TRBV6-5 and TRBJ2-5, with 10 positions matching TRBD2. The end of the DNA is better explained by TRBJ2-7, so the J call may be wrong. Germline V gene data show CDR1 as MNHEY and CDR2 as SVGAGI. The CDR3 loop spans 15 amino acids. The CDR3 DNA sequence: TGTGCCAGCAGTCCGGGACTAGCGAGCTCCTACGAGCAGTACTTC. It codes for CASSPGLASSYEQYF.

V usage is TRBV4-1 and J usage is TRBJ2-3; D unclear. CDR1 and CDR2 (germline): MGHRA, YSYEKL. V lost 0 bases to trimming and J lost 3 bases, with 4 bases between them. The CDR3 runs to 13 residues. CDR3 in DNA: TGCGCCAGCAGCCAAGAACTGACAGATACGCAGTATTTT. This gives the protein CASSQELTDTQYF.

The CDR3 region is CASSEARQFSYEQYV. The DNA for the CDR3 is TGCGCCAGCAGTGAGGCACGACAGTTCTCCTACGAGCAGTACGTC. The chain joins TRBV10-1 to TRBJ2-7, with D possibly being TRBD1 (5 bases). Germline V gene data show CDR1 as WNHNN and CDR2 as SYGVQD (reference sequence). V lost 2 bases, J lost 0 bases, and 11 bases lay in between. The CDR3 has 15 residues.

The rearrangement links TRBV28 to TRBJ1-2; 7 positions agree with TRBD1. Germline V gives CDR1 MDHEN, CDR2 SYDVKM. V lost 7 bases to trimming and J lost 0 bases; unmatched junction nucleotides: 5. CDR3 length: 14 residues. The CDR3 DNA follows: TGTGCCAGCACCGGGACAGCTTCTAACTATGGCTACACCTTC. As protein: CASTGTASNYGYTF.

J is TRBJ1-5 and V is TRBV7-9, with no clear D. V shed 1 base and J shed 6 bases, with 13 bases lying between them. Germline CDR1 is SEHNR and CDR2 is FQNEAQ (reference sequence). The CDR3 runs to 15 residues. CDR3 amino acids: CASSLGGEGGQPQHF. CDR3 nucleotides: TGTGCCAGCAGCTTAGGGGGAGAAGGAGGTCAGCCCCAGCATTTT.

V is TRBV6-5 and J is TRBJ2-1; TRBD2 aligns across 13 bases. Germline assignment: CDR1 MNHEY and CDR2 SVGAGI. V lost 6 bases, J lost 10 bases, and 9 bases stayed unmatched. The CDR3 is 15 residues long. The CDR3 DNA reads as TGTGCCAGCAGCCGGGGACTAGCGGGATTTGACGAGCAGTTCTTC. The encoded protein is CASSRGLAGFDEQFF.

This clone was detected only once. The chain employs TRBV7-6 and TRBJ2-7; a weak D match, TRBD1 (6 bases). Germline values: CDR1 SGHVS, CDR2 FNYEAQ. This CDR3 is built from 14 residues. Trimming removed 5 bases from V and 5 bases from J, with 16 bases in between. The CDR3 reads CASSLVASGDEQYV. The CDR3 DNA is TGTGCCAGCAGCCTAGTTGCATCAGGGGACGAGCAGTACGTC.

This clone was counted a few times. The chain is built from TRBV7-3 and TRBJ2-3; 8 bases agree with TRBD2. The CDR3 runs to 15 residues. The trim removed 5 bases at V and 4 bases at J, leaving 8 bases unmatched. The germline V gene encodes CDR1 SGHTA and CDR2 FQGTGA. DNA of the CDR3: TGTGCCAGCAGCCGGGGCGGGGGGCTTGCAGATACGCAGTATTTT. Its protein product is CASSRGGGLADTQYF. Combining the CDR3 with reference TRBV7-3 and TRBJ2-3 gives the whole variable domain GAGVSQTPSNKVTEKGKYVELRCDPISGHTALYWYRQSLGQGPEFLIYFQGTGAADDSGLPNDRFFAVRPEGSVSTLKIQRTERGDSAVYLCASSRGGGLADTQYFGPGTRLTVL.

The rearrangement uses TRBV21-1 and TRBJ1-1; the table calls TRBD1, which could not be checked here. TRBV21-1 is a documented pseudogene. The CDR3 contains 14 residues. CDR3 coding DNA: TGTGCCAGCAGCAACAGGGGGCTGAACACTGAAGCTTTCTTT. Protein sequence: CASSNRGLNTEAFF.

The chain links TRBV21-1 to TRBJ2-7; TRBD1 is the table's D call and was not checked against the DNA. TRBV21-1 has pseudogene status. The CDR3 totals 12 residues. The CDR3 sequence is CAETGVSNEQYV. The CDR3 DNA follows: TGTGCCGAAACAGGGGTGAGTAACGAGCAGTACGTC.

This clone was observed a few times. This rearrangement joins TRBV6-1 to TRBJ1-1; 7 bases are a match to TRBD1. Germline lookup yields CDR1 MNHNS and CDR2 SASEGT. V lost 6 bases and J lost 0; bases outside the gene matches: 4. This CDR3 is built from 14 residues. Here the CDR3 reads CASSRDRVNTEAFF. CDR3 in DNA: TGTGCCAGCAGCCGGGACAGAGTGAACACTGAAGCTTTCTTT.

The V call is TRBV4-2, the J call TRBJ2-1; 12 bases fit TRBD2. Germline V gene lookup returns CDR1 LGHNA and CDR2 YNFKEQ. J was trimmed by 8 bases and V by 2 bases; bases with no gene match: 10. CDR3 length: 17 amino acids. The CDR3 sequence: CASSQQTSGSILYEQFF. CDR3 coding DNA: TGTGCCAGCAGCCAACAGACTAGCGGGAGTATCTTGTATGAGCAGTTCTTC.